The rows below give T cell receptor beta chains drawn from one sample of a study of CD8 T cells in ankylosing spondylitis. A single record per CDR3 protein comes from TCRdb applying MiXCR to the 5' RACE reads. The table records approximately 300,000 distinct CDR3 sequences, less than 10% of them present only once. Source material: blood, either unsorted or a sorted T cell fraction (not recorded which). Receptors were obtained from a male donor with ankylosing spondylitis. The CDR3 runs from the conserved cysteine through the conserved F or W. A D gene is named only where the DNA matches it firmly. For some rows the clone size is stated as once, few or many, or as a class when expanded; others skip it.

d_gene | abundance | j_gene | v_gene | CDR3nt | CDR3aa
- | - | TRBJ1-4 | TRBV7-6 | TGTGCCAGCAGCTTAGGGGTTGGAACTAATGAAAAACTGTTTTTT | CASSLGVGTNEKLFF
TRBD2 | many | TRBJ2-2 | TRBV29-1 | TGCAGCGTTGACAGCGGGAGGCGGGGCGGGGAGCTGTTTTTT | CSVDSGRRGGELFF
- | - | TRBJ2-3 | TRBV5-1 | TGCGCCAGCAGCAGGCCCGGGGTCAACACAGATACGCAGTATTTT | CASSRPGVNTDTQYF
- | many | TRBJ2-2 | TRBV6-1 | TGTGCCAGCACACGGGATAGCCCCAACACCGGGGAGCTGTTTTTT | CASTRDSPNTGELFF
TRBD2 | - | TRBJ2-1 | TRBV5-1 | TGCGCCAGCAGCTTGGGCCCCGGACTAGCGGCCTACAATGAGCAGTTCTTC | CASSLGPGLAAYNEQFF
- | many | TRBJ1-5 | TRBV5-1 | TGCGCCAGCAGCTTGGCCCCGGGGGGCTACCAGCCCCAGCATTTT | CASSLAPGGYQPQHF
- | many | TRBJ2-3 | TRBV7-2 | TGTGCCAGCAGCTTAGCCAGACGCACAGATACGCAGTATTTT | CASSLARRTDTQYF
- | few | TRBJ1-5 | TRBV7-2 | TGTGCCAGCAGCTTAGTGTTTTTGAGCAATCAGCCCCAGCATTTT | CASSLVFLSNQPQHF
- | - | TRBJ2-7 | TRBV3-1 | TGTGCCAGCAGCCCCGGGCTGGTGGGGGCGTACGAGCAGTACTTC | CASSPGLVGAYEQYF
TRBD1 | few | TRBJ2-2 | TRBV12-5 | TGTGCTAGTGGTTTAGATAAAAACCGGGACAGGGGACCCGGGGAGCTGTTTTTT | CASGLDKNRDRGPGELFF
- | - | TRBJ2-6 | TRBV4-3 | TGCGCCAGCAGCCATAACCGGATGAACTCTGGGGCCAACGTCCTGACTTTC | CASSHNRMNSGANVLTF
- | - | TRBJ2-1 | TRBV5-5 | TGTGCCAGCAGCTTGCAGGGGCCGTTTTCCCGGTGGTACAATGAGCAGTTCTTC | CASSLQGPFSRWYNEQFF
- | few | TRBJ1-2 | TRBV6-1 | TGTGCCAGCGGTCGGGGGGGTATTACGACCGGCTACACCTTC | CASGRGGITTGYTF
- | - | TRBJ1-2 | TRBV12-3/TRBV12-4 | TGTGCCAGCACCGACGCAGGGTATGGCTACACCTTC | CASTDAGYGYTF
- | - | TRBJ1-6 | TRBV5-1 | TGCGCCAGCAGCTTGGGCAGGAGTAATTCACCCCTCCACTTT | CASSLGRSNSPLHF
- | - | TRBJ1-6 | TRBV6-1 | TGTGCCAGCAGTGAGGACAGAGGAGATCCCCTCCACTTT | CASSEDRGDPLHF
TRBD2 | - | TRBJ2-5 | TRBV12-3/TRBV12-4 | TGTGCCAGCAGTTTACGGGGACTAGCGGGAGGGGAAGAGACCCAGTACTTC | CASSLRGLAGGEETQYF
TRBD2 | many | TRBJ2-7 | TRBV11-2 | TGTGCCAGCAGTCGTCTGACTAGCGGGAGGAGTAACGAGCAGTACTTC | CASSRLTSGRSNEQYF
TRBD2 | few | TRBJ2-7 | TRBV10-3 | TGTGCCATCAGTGGGGGGGGGGACGAGCAGTACTTC | CAISGGGDEQYF
- | many | TRBJ2-7 | TRBV12-3/TRBV12-4 | TGTGCCAGCAGTTTAGCCCCGGGTGGGTCCTACGAGCAGTACTTC | CASSLAPGGSYEQYF
- | few | TRBJ2-1 | TRBV7-2 | TGTGCCAGCAGCTTGGCCAGGGGGGTTTACAATGAGCAGTTCTTC | CASSLARGVYNEQFF
TRBD1 | - | TRBJ2-1 | TRBV18 | TGTGCCAGCTCACGAGGGACGAGCGGACAGGAGTACAATGAGCAGTTCTTC | CASSRGTSGQEYNEQFF
TRBD1 | few | TRBJ2-1 | TRBV14 | TGTGCCAGCAGCCAATCTAGGGGGCTTGAGCAGTTCTTC | CASSQSRGLEQFF
TRBD2 | few | TRBJ2-1 | TRBV9 | TGTGCCAGCAGCGTAGCTAGCGGGAGGGGTTTTTCTGACAATGAGCAGTTCTTC | CASSVASGRGFSDNEQFF
TRBD1 | few | TRBJ1-5 | TRBV20-1 | TGCAGTGCTAGAGTGGTTACAGGGGGCACCCTATCGCCCCAGCATTTT | CSARVVTGGTLSPQHF
TRBD2 | - | TRBJ2-1 | TRBV6-1 | TGTGCCAGCAGGGGAGCCTTAAGGACTAGCGGATACAATGAGCAGTTCTTC | CASRGALRTSGYNEQFF
- | few | TRBJ1-5 | TRBV5-5 | TGTGCCAGCGGCATTGGGACTGCCCAGCATTTT | CASGIGTAQHF
- | many | TRBJ2-2 | TRBV28 | TGTGCCAGCAGTTTATGGTTCGCAGGGGGGGCCGGGGAGCTGTTTTTT | CASSLWFAGGAGELFF
- | - | TRBJ1-1 | TRBV7-9 | TGTGCCAGCAGCTTAGGATGGGGGGCCACTGAAGCTTTCTTT | CASSLGWGATEAFF
- | - | TRBJ2-2 | TRBV12-3/TRBV12-4 | TGTGCCAGCACCCGACCGTGGGGCATCACCGGGGAGCTGTTTTTT | CASTRPWGITGELFF
- | many | TRBJ1-1 | TRBV29-1 | TGCAGCGTTGAGGGGCAGAGCGGAGGTTTCTTT | CSVEGQSGGFF
TRBD2 | few | TRBJ2-3 | TRBV12-3/TRBV12-4 | TGTGCCAGCAGTTATGGCCGTTGGGCGGGAGTCACAGATACGCAGTATTTT | CASSYGRWAGVTDTQYF
TRBD2 | many | TRBJ2-2 | TRBV18 | TGTGCCAGCTCACCACTACTAGCGGGACGCACCGGGGAGCTGTTTTTT | CASSPLLAGRTGELFF
TRBD1 | - | TRBJ2-3 | TRBV7-2 | TGTGCCAGCAGCAGACCCGGGACAGGCGGCCCAGATACGCAGTATTTT | CASSRPGTGGPDTQYF
TRBD2 | few | TRBJ2-7 | TRBV27 | TGTGCCAGCAGTTTCCGGCGGGAGGTCGCCGAGCAGTACTTC | CASSFRREVAEQYF
TRBD1 | few | TRBJ1-5 | TRBV6-1 | TGTGCCAGCAGTCAACAGACAGGGGGAGGTCAGCCCCAGCATTTT | CASSQQTGGGQPQHF
TRBD1 | few | TRBJ2-7 | TRBV12-3/TRBV12-4 | TGTGCCAGCAGTGCCCAGGGGGAATCCTACGAGCAGTACTTC | CASSAQGESYEQYF
TRBD1 | few | TRBJ1-1 | TRBV3-1 | TGTGCCAGCAGCCAAGACTCCACAGGGGACACTGAAGCTTTCTTT | CASSQDSTGDTEAFF
- | - | TRBJ2-7 | TRBV18 | TGTGCCTGCTCACCCCGCCAGGGGATGGTGCGGGAGCAGTACTTC | CACSPRQGMVREQYF
- | many | TRBJ2-1 | TRBV7-9 | TGTGCCAGCAGCCCTCGGGCTAGCTCCTACAATGAGCAGTTCTTC | CASSPRASSYNEQFF
- | few | TRBJ1-4 | TRBV12-3/TRBV12-4 | TGTGCCAGCAGAAATTCAGGGGCCGCTGGAGAAAAACTGTTTTTT | CASRNSGAAGEKLFF
- | - | TRBJ2-6 | TRBV6-5 | TGTGCCAGCAGTTACGCGGCGTACTCTGGGGCCAACGTCCTGACTTTC | CASSYAAYSGANVLTF
- | many | TRBJ2-7 | TRBV28 | TGTGCCAGCAGTTTAGCGGCCTACGAGCAGTACTTC | CASSLAAYEQYF
- | - | TRBJ1-6 | TRBV5-1 | TGCGCCAGCAGCTTGGGTCCCGGGAGATCACCCCTCCACTTT | CASSLGPGRSPLHF
- | - | TRBJ1-3 | TRBV6-1 | TGTGCCAGCAGTAAAATACTCGGGGGGCAATCTGGAAACACCATATATTTT | CASSKILGGQSGNTIYF
TRBD1 | - | TRBJ2-5 | TRBV4-3 | TGCGCCAGCAGCCAAGGGACAGGAGCACAAGAGACCCAGTACTTC | CASSQGTGAQETQYF
- | - | TRBJ1-6 | TRBV20-1 | TGCAGTGCTCACGTTGGGGGGGCTTGGTCACCCCTCCACTTT | CSAHVGGAWSPLHF
TRBD2 | many | TRBJ2-7 | TRBV7-2 | TGTGCCAGCAGCTTAGATAGCGGGAGTTCCTACGAGCAGTACTTC | CASSLDSGSSYEQYF
- | - | TRBJ1-5 | TRBV27 | TGTGCCAGCAGTTTATCGGACGGCCGCCGGCCCCAGCATTTT | CASSLSDGRRPQHF
TRBD2 | - | TRBJ2-1 | TRBV7-7 | TGTGCTAGCAGCTTAAAAGCGGGGACCTACAATGAGCAGTTCTTC | CASSLKAGTYNEQFF
TRBD2 | many | TRBJ2-1 | TRBV28 | TGTGCCAGCAGTTTACCGGAGGGGCGGGAGGGCCGAAATGAGCAGTTCTTC | CASSLPEGREGRNEQFF
- | many | TRBJ1-2 | TRBV2 | TGTGCCAGCTGCTCCCTCGACAGTTTTGGCTACACCTTC | CASCSLDSFGYTF
TRBD1 | - | TRBJ1-1 | TRBV5-1 | TGCGCCAGCAGCTTTTGGACAGGGGATGCAGCTTTCTTT | CASSFWTGDAAFF
TRBD1 | few | TRBJ2-2 | TRBV15 | TGTGCCACCAGCAAAGGGACAGGGATCGACGGGGAGCTGTTTTTT | CATSKGTGIDGELFF